These 8 T cell receptor beta chains were all obtained from the same sample, sequenced in a study of T cells in Graves' hyperthyroidism and ophthalmopathy. TCR beta CDR3 regions were amplified from RNA transcripts. RT-PCR in the first round (using the HTBI primer set) targeted the TCR CDR3. TCRdb processed the multiplex PCR reads anew with MiXCR; each CDR3 protein has one entry. Among some 500,000 distinct CDR3 sequences listed, over 13% were seen once. Specimen: blood. The receptors come from a woman under 30 with Graves' hyperthyroidism.

This clonotype was counted many times. V gene TRBV28 combines with J gene TRBJ1-4; 10 bases agree with TRBD1. The CDR3 extends over 14 amino acids. The V gene's germline CDR1 is MDHEN and CDR2 SYDVKM. The junction had 7 bases not matched to a gene; V was cut back by 7 bases and J by 8 bases. The CDR3: CASTRTGGTEKLFF. CDR3 coding DNA: TGTGCCAGCACTCGGACAGGGGGAACCGAAAAACTGTTTTTT.

This clonotype was seen a few times. V is TRBV30 and J is TRBJ2-2, with a weak D call TRBD2 (5 bases). With 3 bases removed from V and 0 bases from J, the gap between germline ends came to 11 bases. CDR3 length: 15 residues. Germline lookup yields CDR1 GTSNPN and CDR2 SVGIG (reference sequence). The CDR3 DNA reads TGTGCCTGGAGACCGGGGTCCCCGAACACCGGGGAGCTGTTTTTT. It translates to CAWRPGSPNTGELFF.

A single count supports this clonotype. Here the CDR3 DNA reads TGTGCCTGGAGTGTGGGGACAGGGCCTACTGAAGCTTTCTTT. Translated: CAWSVGTGPTEAFF. The chain carries TRBV30 and TRBJ1-1; TRBD1 matches 9 bases. With 0 bases clipped from V and 5 bases from J, the junction kept 4 bases outside the gene matches. The V gene's germline CDR1 is GTSNPN and CDR2 SVGIG (reference sequence). CDR3 size: 14 residues.

The rearrangement links TRBV29-1 to TRBJ1-1; 11 positions match TRBD1. CDR3 length: 14 amino acids. CDR1 is SQVTM, CDR2 ANQGSEA, per germline. V lost 6 bases, J lost 1 base, and 4 bases stayed unmatched. The CDR3 sequence: CSVAGQGENTEAFF. CDR3 coding DNA: TGCAGCGTGGCGGGACAGGGGGAGAACACTGAAGCTTTCTTT.

This clonotype has at least ten counts. The J gene is TRBJ1-6, the V gene TRBV3-1, with a tentative D call TRBD1 (5 bases). The CDR3 extends over 16 amino acids. Germline-derived CDR1 and CDR2 are LGHDT and YNNKEL (reference sequence). V shed 11 bases and J shed 2 bases, with 19 bases lying between them. The DNA of the CDR3 is TGTGCCGACGGGGGTGTAGCAGGGACCTATAATTCACCCCTCCACTTT. Its translation: CADGGVAGTYNSPLHF.

This clonotype has at least ten counts. Just one base apart from a much larger clone, this may be a read error. The chain recombines TRBV6-2 or TRBV6-3 with TRBJ2-1, with unresolved D. The CDR3 is 11 amino acids. Per the germline V gene, CDR1 is MNHEY and CDR2 is SVGEGT. Trimming pared 6 bases from V and 5 bases from J, leaving 5 bases between. The CDR3 loop reads CASRENNEQFF. In DNA form, the CDR3 reads TGTGCCAGCAGGGAAAACAATGAGCAGTTCTTC.

This clonotype was picked up many times. CDR3 protein: CASSPRRENIQYF. CDR3 nucleotide sequence: TGTGCCAGCAGCCCCAGGAGGGAGAACATTCAGTACTTC. V gene TRBV3-1 combines with J gene TRBJ2-4; perhaps TRBD2 as D (6 bases). The germline V and J ends were trimmed by 4 bases and 7 bases, with 11 bases remaining between them. Germline lookup yields CDR1 LGHDT and CDR2 YNNKEL (reference sequence). The CDR3 consists of 13 residues. Complete variable domain (other parts from reference TRBV3-1 and TRBJ2-4): DTAVSQTPKYLVTQMGNDKSIKCEQNLGHDTMYWYKQDSKKFLKIMFSYNNKELIINETVPNRFSPKSPDKAHLNLHINSLELGDSAVYFCASSPRRENIQYFGAGTRLSVL.

The table lists this clonotype with many counts. V is TRBV6-5 and J is TRBJ1-1; the match to TRBD1 covers 7 bases. This CDR3 contains 14 residues. Germline lookup yields CDR1 MNHEY and CDR2 SVGAGI. With 2 bases clipped from V and 5 bases from J, the junction kept 5 bases outside the gene matches. The CDR3 coding sequence is TGTGCCAGCAGTTACGTGCAGGGGGGGACTGAAGCTTTCTTT. Amino acid sequence: CASSYVQGGTEAFF.